The clone carrying this TCR beta chain was recorded only once. This sample's treatment: roughly 20 received Ad26.COV2.S at low or high dose, single or two shots; a few received placebo; per-sample allocation not given. Sampling occurred on day 63 after the first vaccine or placebo injection. Data came from immunoSEQ multiplex PCR; TCRdb stores just in-frame clones and leaves some out. Among 350,000 to 500,000 clones listed, approximately 92% were seen once. The source of the sample is a study of Ad26.COV2.S vaccination and SARS-CoV-2 variants. Across the whole study: In the COV1001 trial, the donor was in the Ad26.COV2.S arm.

This CDR3 has 20 residues. The chain carries TRBV12-2 and TRBJ2-7. TRBV12-2 is classified as a pseudogene. This TCR was recovered from a person between 18 and 60 years old who received the Ad26.COV2.S COVID-19 vaccine or a placebo. Here the sequenced sample was peripheral blood, taken in a trial of Ad26.COV2.S vaccine versus placebo. CDR3 bases: TGTGCAAGTCGCCCCCCTTCGGACGGACCCGCTTGTGGGGGGCTTCACGAGCAGTACTTC. This sequence encodes CASRPPSDGPACGGLHEQYF.